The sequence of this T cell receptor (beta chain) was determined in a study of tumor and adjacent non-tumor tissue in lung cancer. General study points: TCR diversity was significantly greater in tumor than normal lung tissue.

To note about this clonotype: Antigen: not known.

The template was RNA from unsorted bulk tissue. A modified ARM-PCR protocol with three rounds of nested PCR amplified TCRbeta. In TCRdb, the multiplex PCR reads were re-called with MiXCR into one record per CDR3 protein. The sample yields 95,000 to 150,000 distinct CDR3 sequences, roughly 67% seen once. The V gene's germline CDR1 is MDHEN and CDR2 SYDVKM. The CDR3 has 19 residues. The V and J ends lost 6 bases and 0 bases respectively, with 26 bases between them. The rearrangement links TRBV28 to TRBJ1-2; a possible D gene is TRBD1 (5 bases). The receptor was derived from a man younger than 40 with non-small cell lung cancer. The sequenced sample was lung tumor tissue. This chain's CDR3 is CASRGSRDLGPLANYGYTF. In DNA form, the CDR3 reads TGTGCCAGCAGGGGTTCAAGGGACTTAGGGCCCCTAGCTAACTATGGCTACACCTTC.